The clone carrying this T cell receptor (beta chain) was counted a single time. Its antigen is as yet unknown. This CDR3 is built from 15 residues. V shed 5 bases and J 5 bases; nucleotides not matched to a gene: 10. Germline V lookup: CDR1 LNHDA, CDR2 SQIVND (reference sequence). This sample stems from a study of persistence of HIV-infected CD4 T cells. General study points: CMV- and Gag-responding cells had lower TCRbeta richness than CD3/CD28-responding cells.

The libraries were made with immunoSEQ version 4 in survey mode. Profiled with immunoSEQ multiplex PCR; TCRdb holds only in-frame clones, not every one. The table includes fewer than 35,000 clones, about 81% detected once. Cells were stimulated with CMV-infected fibroblast lysates at about 10 ug/mL. CD40L/CD69 double-negative CD45RO-high memory CD4+ T cells were collected. The starting material was CD4+ T cells sorted from PBMCs after approximately 19-hour stimulation, obtained from a patient who received antiretroviral therapy. This chain joins TRBV19 and TRBJ1-2; 8 nucleotides align to TRBD1. The sequence derives from an adult woman with HIV who was CMV-seropositive. The CDR3 region has the DNA TGTGCCAGTAGTTCCCTCCGGGACAGGTCTTATGGCTACACCTTC. Translating gives CASSSLRDRSYGYTF.